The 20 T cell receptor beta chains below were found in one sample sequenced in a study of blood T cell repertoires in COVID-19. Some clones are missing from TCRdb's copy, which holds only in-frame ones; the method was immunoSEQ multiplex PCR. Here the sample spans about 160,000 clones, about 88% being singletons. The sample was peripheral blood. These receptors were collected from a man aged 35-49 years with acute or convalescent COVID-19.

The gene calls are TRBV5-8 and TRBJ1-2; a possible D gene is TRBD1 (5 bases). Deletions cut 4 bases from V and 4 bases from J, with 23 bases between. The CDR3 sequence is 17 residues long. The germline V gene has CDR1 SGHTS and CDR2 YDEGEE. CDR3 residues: CASSPRVTASEAYGYTF. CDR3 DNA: TGTGCCAGCAGCCCGAGAGTGACAGCGAGTGAAGCCTATGGCTACACCTTC.

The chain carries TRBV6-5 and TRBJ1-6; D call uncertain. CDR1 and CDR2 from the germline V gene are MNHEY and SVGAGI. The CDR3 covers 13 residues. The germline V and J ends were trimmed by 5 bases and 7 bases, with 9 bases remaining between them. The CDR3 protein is CASSLLENSPLHF. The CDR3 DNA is TGTGCCAGCAGTCTACTGGAGAATTCACCCCTCCACTTT.

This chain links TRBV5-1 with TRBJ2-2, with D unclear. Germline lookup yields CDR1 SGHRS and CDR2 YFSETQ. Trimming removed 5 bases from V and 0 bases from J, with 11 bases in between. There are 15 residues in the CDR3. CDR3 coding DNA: TGCGCCAGCAGTTTAGAGCTCGCGAACACCGGGGAGCTGTTTTTT. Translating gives CASSLELANTGELFF.

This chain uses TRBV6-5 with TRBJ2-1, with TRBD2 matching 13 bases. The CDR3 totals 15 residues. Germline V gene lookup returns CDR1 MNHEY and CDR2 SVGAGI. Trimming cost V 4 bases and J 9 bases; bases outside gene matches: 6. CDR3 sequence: CASSSTSGGPGEQFF. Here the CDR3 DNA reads TGTGCCAGCAGTTCGACTAGCGGGGGGCCGGGTGAGCAGTTCTTC.

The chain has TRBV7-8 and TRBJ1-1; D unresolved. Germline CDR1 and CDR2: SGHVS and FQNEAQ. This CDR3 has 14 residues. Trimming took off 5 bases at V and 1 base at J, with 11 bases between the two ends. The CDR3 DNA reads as TGTGCCAGCAGCATCGACAATCCGAACACTGAAGCTTTCTTT. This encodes CASSIDNPNTEAFF.

CDR3 protein: CASSLVTGSYNEQFF. Written as DNA, the CDR3 is TGTGCCAGCAGCTTAGTAACAGGATCCTACAATGAGCAGTTCTTC. This rearrangement joins TRBV7-2 to TRBJ2-1, with TRBD1 as a possible D gene (5 bases). The CDR3 has 15 amino acids. The V end was cut by 1 base, the J end by 1 base, with 8 bases between. Germline-derived CDR1 and CDR2 are SGHTA and FQGNSA. Based on the CDR3 plus reference TRBV7-2 and TRBJ2-1, the full variable domain is GAGVSQSPSNKVTEKGKDVELRCDPISGHTALYWYRQSLGQGLEFLIYFQGNSAPDKSGLPSDRFSAERTGGSVSTLTIQRTQQEDSAVYLCASSLVTGSYNEQFFGPGTRLTVL.

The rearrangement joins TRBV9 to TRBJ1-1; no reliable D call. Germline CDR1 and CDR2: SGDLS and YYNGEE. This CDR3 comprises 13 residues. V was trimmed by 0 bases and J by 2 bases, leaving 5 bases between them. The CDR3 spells CASSVDSNTEAFF. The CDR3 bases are TGTGCCAGCAGCGTAGACAGCAACACTGAAGCTTTCTTT.

In nucleotides, the CDR3 is TGTGCCAGCAGTATACAGGAAAACTATGGCTACACCTTC. This translates into CASSIQENYGYTF. This chain joins TRBV6-5 and TRBJ1-2, with D possibly TRBD1 on 5 matching bases. Germline CDR1 is MNHEY and CDR2 is SVGAGI. V was trimmed by 5 bases and J by 2 bases, leaving 9 bases between them. This CDR3 has 13 residues.

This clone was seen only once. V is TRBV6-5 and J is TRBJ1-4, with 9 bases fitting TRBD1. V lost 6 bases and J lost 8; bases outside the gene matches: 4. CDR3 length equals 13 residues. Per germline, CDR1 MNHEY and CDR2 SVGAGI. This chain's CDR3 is CASRGQGREKLFF. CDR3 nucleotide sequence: TGTGCCAGCAGGGGACAGGGCAGAGAAAAACTGTTTTTT.

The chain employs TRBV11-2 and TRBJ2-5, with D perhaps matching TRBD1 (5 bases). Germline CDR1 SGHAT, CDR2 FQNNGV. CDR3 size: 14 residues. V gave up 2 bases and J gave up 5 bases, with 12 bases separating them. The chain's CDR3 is CASSLSRGWETQYF. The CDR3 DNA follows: TGTGCCAGCAGCTTATCAAGGGGCTGGGAGACCCAGTACTTC.

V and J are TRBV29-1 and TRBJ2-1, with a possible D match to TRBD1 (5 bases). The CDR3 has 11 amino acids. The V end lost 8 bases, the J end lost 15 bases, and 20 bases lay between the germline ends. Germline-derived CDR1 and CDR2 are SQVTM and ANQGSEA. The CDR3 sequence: CSLQDPTGRFF. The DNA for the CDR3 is TGCAGCTTACAGGACCCTACCGGGCGGTTCTTC.

CDR3 sequence (DNA): TGTGCCAGCAGCTTCGACCAGGGGGGAAATGAAAAACTGTTTTTT. This translates into CASSFDQGGNEKLFF. The rearrangement links TRBV5-6 to TRBJ1-4; TRBD1 agrees at 7 bases. The CDR3 has 15 amino acids. In germline, CDR1 is SGHDT, CDR2 YYEEEE. The J segment lost 5 bases and the V segment lost 2 bases, leaving 6 bases of the junction unmatched.

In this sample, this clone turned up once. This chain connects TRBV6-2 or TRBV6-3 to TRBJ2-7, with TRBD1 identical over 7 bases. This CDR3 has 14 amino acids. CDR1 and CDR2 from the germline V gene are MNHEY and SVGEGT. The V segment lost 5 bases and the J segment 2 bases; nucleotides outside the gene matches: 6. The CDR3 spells CASSHRDSPYEQYF. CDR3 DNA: TGTGCCAGCAGTCACCGGGACAGTCCCTACGAGCAGTACTTC.

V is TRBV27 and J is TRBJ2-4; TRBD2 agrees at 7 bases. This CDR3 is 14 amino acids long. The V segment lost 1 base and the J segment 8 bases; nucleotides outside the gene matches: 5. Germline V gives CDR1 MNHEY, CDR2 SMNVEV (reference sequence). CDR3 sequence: CASSLWGAGDIQYF. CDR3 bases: TGTGCCAGCAGTTTATGGGGCGCGGGGGACATTCAGTACTTC.

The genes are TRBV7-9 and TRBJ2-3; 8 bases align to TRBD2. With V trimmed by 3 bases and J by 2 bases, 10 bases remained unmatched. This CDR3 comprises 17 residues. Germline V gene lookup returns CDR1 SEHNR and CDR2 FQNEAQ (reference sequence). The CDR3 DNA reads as TGTGCCAGCAGCTTCGAGATAGCGGGACAAATCACAGATACGCAGTATTTT. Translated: CASSFEIAGQITDTQYF. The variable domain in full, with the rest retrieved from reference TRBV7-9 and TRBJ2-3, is DTGVSQNPRHKITKRGQNVTFRCDPISEHNRLYWYRQTLGQGPEFLTYFQNEAQLEKSRLLSDRFSAERPKGSFSTLEIQRTEQGDSAMYLCASSFEIAGQITDTQYFGPGTRLTVL.

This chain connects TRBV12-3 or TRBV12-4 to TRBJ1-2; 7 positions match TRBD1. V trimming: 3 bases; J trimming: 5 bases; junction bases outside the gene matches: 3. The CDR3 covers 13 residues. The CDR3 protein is CASSFGTAYGYTF. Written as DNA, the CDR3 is TGTGCCAGCAGTTTCGGGACAGCATATGGCTACACCTTC.

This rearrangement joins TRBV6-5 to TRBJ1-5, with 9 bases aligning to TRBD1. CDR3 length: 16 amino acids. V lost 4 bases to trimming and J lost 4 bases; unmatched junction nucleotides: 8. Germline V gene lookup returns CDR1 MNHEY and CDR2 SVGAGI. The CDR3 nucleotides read TGTGCCAGCAGTTCCGCTGACAGGGGGATTAATCAGCCCCAGCATTTT. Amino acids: CASSSADRGINQPQHF.

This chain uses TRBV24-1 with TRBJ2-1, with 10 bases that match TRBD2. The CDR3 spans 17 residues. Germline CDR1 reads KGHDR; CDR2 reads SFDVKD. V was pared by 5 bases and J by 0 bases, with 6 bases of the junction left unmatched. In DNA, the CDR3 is TGTGCCACCAGTGGTCCTTTAGCGGGGGGCTCCTACAATGAGCAGTTCTTC. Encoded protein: CATSGPLAGGSYNEQFF.

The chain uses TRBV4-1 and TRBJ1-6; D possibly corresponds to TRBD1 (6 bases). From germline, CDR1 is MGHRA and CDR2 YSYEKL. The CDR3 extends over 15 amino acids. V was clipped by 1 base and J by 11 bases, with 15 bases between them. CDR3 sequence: CASSQGTGIRTPLHF. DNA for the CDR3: TGCGCCAGCAGCCAAGGAACAGGGATCAGGACACCCCTCCACTTT.

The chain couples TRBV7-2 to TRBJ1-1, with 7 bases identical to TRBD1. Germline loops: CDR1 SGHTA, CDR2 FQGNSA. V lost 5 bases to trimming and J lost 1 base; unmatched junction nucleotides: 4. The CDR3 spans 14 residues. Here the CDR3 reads CASSPQGTNTEAFF. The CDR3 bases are TGTGCCAGCAGCCCACAGGGGACGAACACTGAAGCTTTCTTT.